Included here is one TCR beta chain sequence, with context. In the original analysis: Amplification of reference gene primers was used by the study to estimate nucleated cell counts. Only in-frame clones appear in the TCRdb table, and some are missing; sequencing was by immunoSEQ multiplex PCR. The V and J calls and clone size are taken from that table; D and trimming were inferred from the DNA. The sample has some 300,000 clones; around 88% are singletons. The germline V gene has CDR1 SGHRS and CDR2 YFSETQ. The V segment lost 0 bases and the J segment 5 bases; nucleotides outside the gene matches: 9. This CDR3 contains 17 residues. The data stem from a study of blood T cell repertoires in COVID-19. Study at large: The United States, Italy and Spain provided the acute and convalescent COVID-19 samples. Nucleic acid was either cDNA or gDNA, and it came from T cells, B-cell-depleted T cells, or PBMCs.

The origin of this receptor is a woman aged 25 to 39 who had recovered from COVID-19. The chain is built from TRBV5-1 and TRBJ2-7, with 12 bases lining up with TRBD2. Material for sequencing was peripheral blood. CDR3 region: CASSLVPSGGGENEQYF. DNA for the CDR3: TGCGCCAGCAGCTTGGTTCCTAGCGGGGGGGGCGAGAACGAGCAGTACTTC. The variable domain in full, with the rest retrieved from reference TRBV5-1 and TRBJ2-7, is KAGVTQTPRYLIKTRGQQVTLSCSPISGHRSVSWYQQTPGQGLQFLFEYFSETQRNKGNFPGRFSGRQFSNSRSEMNVSTLELGDSALYLCASSLVPSGGGENEQYFGPGTRLTVT.